These 22 T cell receptor beta chains were sequenced from one sample in a study of PD-L1 blockade in urothelial cancer. Documented time point: pretreatment peripheral blood. TCRdb's copy holds only in-frame clones and misses some; the assay was immunoSEQ multiplex PCR. The sample has approximately 90,000 clones, 90% seen once. Here the sequenced sample was PBMCs, taken around atezolizumab (anti-PD-L1) treatment. All receptors come from a man between 60 and 75 years old with urothelial cancer.

This sequence joins TRBV19 and TRBJ2-3, with D possibly matching TRBD1 (6 bases). The germline V gene encodes CDR1 LNHDA and CDR2 SQIVND (reference sequence). This CDR3 comprises 18 residues. Trimming took 3 bases from V and 2 from J, leaving 21 bases between them. The CDR3 DNA reads TGTGCCAGTAGTATTCACTCTCCCGGGACACACAACACAGATACGCAGTATTTT. This gives the protein CASSIHSPGTHNTDTQYF.

The chain joins TRBV5-1 to TRBJ2-5; maybe TRBD2 (6 bases). The CDR3 loop spans 14 amino acids. Between the trimmed V and J ends, which lost 4 bases and 2 bases, there was a span of 12 bases. Germline V gene data show CDR1 as SGHRS and CDR2 as YFSETQ. CDR3 loop: CASSPGGVQETQYF. The CDR3 DNA reads as TGCGCCAGCAGCCCAGGAGGGGTTCAAGAGACCCAGTACTTC.

A single count supports this clone. This rearrangement joins TRBV6-1 to TRBJ1-2; D may be TRBD1 (6 bases). Germline loops: CDR1 MNHNS, CDR2 SASEGT. The CDR3 is 13 residues long. V was shortened by 5 bases and J by 3 bases, with 10 bases between the two germline ends. DNA of the CDR3: TGTGCCAGCAGTCGGGACACTGACTATGGCTACACCTTC. It codes for CASSRDTDYGYTF.

The chain couples TRBV5-1 to TRBJ2-5; maybe TRBD2 (6 bases). TRBJ2-7 explains the end of the DNA better; the J call may be wrong. CDR3 length: 16 residues. Germline V CDR1 and CDR2: SGHRS, YFSETQ. CDR3 residues: CASSHGRGAGSYEQYF. DNA for the CDR3: TGCGCCAGCAGCCACGGTCGGGGCGCGGGGTCCTACGAGCAGTACTTC.

The chain recombines TRBV6-1 with TRBJ2-7; 10 nucleotides line up with TRBD1. Unmatched junction bases numbered 11, after V lost 4 bases and J lost 5 bases. CDR3 length equals 16 residues. The V gene's germline CDR1 is MNHNS and CDR2 SASEGT. CDR3 sequence: CASSGAGRDRGHEQYF. The CDR3, as DNA: TGTGCCAGCAGTGGGGCAGGTCGGGACAGGGGCCACGAGCAGTACTTC.

This clone came up a few times. The chain couples TRBV2 to TRBJ1-6; D perhaps matches TRBD1 (5 bases). Germline CDR1 is SNHLY and CDR2 is FYNNEI. The length of the CDR3 is 13 residues. Trimming shortened V by 3 bases and J by 17 bases, and 17 bases separated the two germline ends. CDR3 nucleotides: TGTGCCAGCAGTGAGGCCCCAACAGGTGTCGTCCACTTT. As protein: CASSEAPTGVVHF.

This clone occurred once. This sequence joins TRBV9 and TRBJ2-5; D might be TRBD2 (6 bases). Germline V gives CDR1 SGDLS, CDR2 YYNGEE. CDR3 length: 13 amino acids. V lost 4 bases and J 1 base, leaving 8 bases between the germline ends. CDR3 residues: CASSRTIQETQYF. The CDR3 region has the DNA TGTGCCAGCAGCAGGACTATCCAAGAGACCCAGTACTTC.

The gene calls are TRBV6-1 and TRBJ2-3; D is unclear. V lost 7 bases, J lost 0 bases, and 8 bases lay in between. The CDR3 length is 13 residues. Germline values: CDR1 MNHNS, CDR2 SASEGT. The CDR3 region has the DNA TGTGCCAGCAAGTCCTATAGCACAGATACGCAGTATTTT. This codes for CASKSYSTDTQYF.

This clone was observed a single time. The chain joins TRBV7-9 to TRBJ2-1; 7 nucleotides match TRBD2. This CDR3 spans 12 amino acids. The germline gives CDR1 SEHNR, CDR2 FQNEAQ (reference sequence). Trimming at V came to 4 bases and at J to 7 bases, leaving 1 base not matched to a gene. This CDR3 is CASSWGGNEQFF. The CDR3 DNA sequence: TGTGCCAGCAGCTGGGGGGGGAATGAGCAGTTCTTC. Looking up the rest from reference TRBV7-9 and TRBJ2-1 gives the full variable domain: DTGVSQNPRHKITKRGQNVTFRCDPISEHNRLYWYRQTLGQGPEFLTYFQNEAQLEKSRLLSDRFSAERPKGSFSTLEIQRTEQGDSAMYLCASSWGGNEQFFGPGTRLTVL.

The chain couples TRBV2 to TRBJ2-5; 7 positions agree with TRBD2. The length of the CDR3 is 14 residues. Per the germline V gene, CDR1 is SNHLY and CDR2 is FYNNEI. Trimming removed 6 bases from V and 4 bases from J; junction bases left unmatched: 8. CDR3 region: CASRSWGGGETQYF. Here the CDR3 DNA reads TGTGCCAGCAGGTCTTGGGGCGGGGGAGAGACCCAGTACTTC.

The rearrangement uses TRBV9 and TRBJ1-1; maybe TRBD1 (5 bases). CDR3 length equals 13 residues. Trimming shortened V by 4 bases and J by 0 bases, and 7 bases separated the two germline ends. Per the germline V gene, CDR1 is SGDLS and CDR2 is YYNGEE. The CDR3 reads CASSQTVNTEAFF. The DNA of the CDR3 is TGTGCCAGCAGCCAGACAGTGAACACTGAAGCTTTCTTT.

The rearrangement uses TRBV30 and TRBJ2-5; 9 positions match TRBD1. This CDR3 is 14 amino acids long. V was clipped by 3 bases and J by 5 bases; unmatched bases: 7. CDR1 and CDR2 (germline): GTSNPN, SVGIG (reference sequence). CDR3 in DNA: TGTGCCTGGAGGCGGACAGGGGAAAGGGAGACCCAGTACTTC. This translates into CAWRRTGERETQYF.

The chain recombines TRBV11-2 with TRBJ2-1; D gene unclear. Trimming pared 2 bases from V and 8 bases from J, leaving 7 bases between. CDR1 is SGHAT and CDR2 is FQNNGV in the germline V gene. The CDR3 runs 12 residues. The CDR3 protein is CASSLLSDEQFF. In nucleotides, the CDR3 is TGTGCCAGCAGCTTATTGAGCGATGAGCAGTTCTTC.

The genes are TRBV7-3 and TRBJ2-2; a weak D match, TRBD2 (5 bases). The V and J ends lost 8 bases and 5 bases respectively, with 9 bases between them. CDR1 is SGHTA and CDR2 is FQGTGA in the germline V gene. The CDR3 spans 12 residues. The CDR3 spells CASGWETGELFF. CDR3 DNA: TGTGCCAGCGGTTGGGAGACCGGGGAGCTGTTTTTT.

V gene TRBV6-4 combines with J gene TRBJ2-1; 10 nucleotides agree with TRBD2. This CDR3 is built from 15 residues. Germline assignment: CDR1 MRHNA and CDR2 SNTAGT. V shed 6 bases, J shed 2 bases, and the junction held 4 bases outside the gene matches. This chain's CDR3 is CASSGTSGTYNEQFF. As DNA, the CDR3 is TGTGCCAGCAGCGGAACTAGCGGGACCTACAATGAGCAGTTCTTC.

This chain joins TRBV5-1 and TRBJ2-5; 11 bases fit TRBD2. V dropped 4 bases and J dropped 3; count of bases not matched to a gene: 2. Germline assignment: CDR1 SGHRS and CDR2 YFSETQ. The CDR3 sequence is 14 residues long. DNA for the CDR3: TGCGCCAGCAGCCCGGGACTAGCGGAAGAGACCCAGTACTTC. Its translation: CASSPGLAEETQYF.

The count of this clone is one. The chain uses TRBV7-8 and TRBJ1-5; no definite D call. Trimming left V 6 bases short and J 0 bases short, with 6 bases between. Germline V CDR1 and CDR2: SGHVS, FQNEAQ. This CDR3 is built from 13 residues. CDR3 sequence reads: CASSSNSNQPQHF. The CDR3 nucleotides read TGTGCCAGCAGTTCTAATAGCAATCAGCCCCAGCATTTT.

This chain connects TRBV20-1 to TRBJ2-1, with unresolved D. The CDR3 is 10 residues long. Trimming stripped 3 bases from V and 12 bases from J, with 9 bases between. CDR1 DFQATT and CDR2 SNEGSKA come from the germline V gene (reference sequence). The CDR3 loop reads CSASRARQFF. The DNA for the CDR3 is TGCAGTGCTAGTAGAGCGCGGCAGTTCTTC.

This clone has a single count. This chain uses TRBV11-2 with TRBJ2-3; 8 positions match TRBD2. CDR1 is SGHAT, CDR2 FQNNGV, per germline. The CDR3 runs 17 residues. The V gene end was trimmed by 2 bases and the J gene end by 6 bases; junction bases not matched to a gene: 13. CDR3 nucleotides: TGTGCCAGCAGCTTATCCCCCCCGGGGGGGCTTATGGATACGCAGTATTTT. Amino acids: CASSLSPPGGLMDTQYF. The variable domain in full, completed from reference TRBV11-2 and TRBJ2-3, reads EAGVAQSPRYKIIEKRQSVAFWCNPISGHATLYWYQQILGQGPKLLIQFQNNGVVDDSQLPKDRFSAERLKGVDSTLKIQPAKLEDSAVYLCASSLSPPGGLMDTQYFGPGTRLTVL.

This clone was observed a single time. This sequence joins TRBV6-5 and TRBJ2-1; 10 bases match TRBD2. The CDR3 extends over 14 amino acids. V was clipped by 7 bases and J by 8 bases; unmatched bases: 8. CDR1 is MNHEY and CDR2 is SVGAGI in the germline V gene. Written as DNA, the CDR3 is TGTGCCAGCACCCAAGCGGGGGGGCGGCATGAGCAGTTCTTC. Amino acids: CASTQAGGRHEQFF.

The CDR3 here is CASSPHLAGNTIYF. In nucleotides, the CDR3 is TGTGCCAGCAGCCCTCACTTGGCTGGAAACACCATATATTTT. The V call is TRBV7-9, the J call TRBJ1-3; D unresolved. The CDR3 covers 14 residues. The germline V gene encodes CDR1 SEHNR and CDR2 FQNEAQ (reference sequence). Deletions cut 5 bases from V and 2 bases from J, with 10 bases between.

This clone was found a few times. Other DNA sequences in this sample translate to the same CDR3. V and J are TRBV11-2 and TRBJ1-1; a weak D match, TRBD1 (6 bases). The germline gives CDR1 SGHAT, CDR2 FQNNGV. The germline V and J ends were trimmed by 5 bases and 1 base, with 8 bases remaining between them. The CDR3 covers 13 residues. The CDR3 loop is CASSLTGNTEAFF. CDR3 DNA: TGTGCCAGCAGCCTGACAGGGAACACTGAAGCTTTCTTT.